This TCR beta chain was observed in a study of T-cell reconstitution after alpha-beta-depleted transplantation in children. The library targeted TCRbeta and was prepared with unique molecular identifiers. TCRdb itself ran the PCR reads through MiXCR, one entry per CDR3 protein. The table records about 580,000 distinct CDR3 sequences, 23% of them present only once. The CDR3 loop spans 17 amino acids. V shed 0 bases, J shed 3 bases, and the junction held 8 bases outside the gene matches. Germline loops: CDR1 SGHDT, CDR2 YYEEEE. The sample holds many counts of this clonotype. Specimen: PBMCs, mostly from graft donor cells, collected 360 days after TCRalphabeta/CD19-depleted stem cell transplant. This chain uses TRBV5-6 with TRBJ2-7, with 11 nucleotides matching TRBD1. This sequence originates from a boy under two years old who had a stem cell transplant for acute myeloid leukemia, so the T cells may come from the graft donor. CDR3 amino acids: CASSLVDRGPLGYEQYF. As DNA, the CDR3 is TGTGCCAGCAGCTTGGTGGACAGGGGGCCCTTAGGCTACGAGCAGTACTTC.